What follows are 10 T cell receptor beta chains derived from one specimen sequenced in a study of human T cells and chemical hapten exposure. Time point here: pre-sensitization, week 0. Described treatment: therapeutic diphenylcyclopropenone sensitization with weekly scalp DPC. TCRdb recomputed calls from the RACE reads with MiXCR, one row per CDR3 protein. The sample holds fewer than 350,000 distinct CDR3 sequences, around 7% seen once. The sequencing here drew on whole blood, taken in connection with sensitization to the hapten diphenylcyclopropenone (DPC). The receptors were gathered from a man aged 18 to 29 with alopecia areata. Some clones in this sample may be carry-over from other donors' samples.

The chain couples TRBV7-9 to TRBJ2-5; D is undetermined. Trimming stripped 2 bases from V and 0 bases from J, with 10 bases between. The CDR3 has 15 residues. CDR1 and CDR2 (germline): SEHNR, FQNEAQ (reference sequence). CDR3 residues: CASSLISTDQETQYF. The CDR3 coding sequence is TGTGCCAGCAGCTTAATTAGCACAGACCAAGAGACCCAGTACTTC.

The chain carries TRBV25-1 and TRBJ2-1; 9 bases line up with TRBD2. The CDR3 totals 15 residues. Germline values: CDR1 MGHDK, CDR2 SYGVNS. With V trimmed by 1 base and J by 4 bases, 2 bases remained unmatched. The CDR3 loop is CASSESAGGYNEQFF. For the CDR3, the DNA is TGTGCCAGCAGTGAATCTGCGGGGGGGTACAATGAGCAGTTCTTC.

This clonotype was picked up a small number of times. This chain links TRBV6-5 with TRBJ1-1; tentative D call: TRBD1 (5 bases). Germline CDR1 and CDR2: MNHEY and SVGAGI. The length of the CDR3 is 14 residues. V lost 0 bases to trimming and J lost 4 bases, with 9 bases between them. The CDR3 region is CASSYSGDSTEAFF. The CDR3 nucleotides read TGTGCCAGCAGTTACTCAGGAGACAGCACTGAAGCTTTCTTT.

The rearrangement links TRBV29-1 to TRBJ2-4; maybe TRBD2 (6 bases). This CDR3 region has 13 residues. The germline V gene encodes CDR1 SQVTM and CDR2 ANQGSEA. The CDR3 spells CIVTPGAGAFQYF. Written as DNA, the CDR3 is TGCATCGTCACACCTGGAGCGGGCGCATTTCAGTACTTC.

The chain couples TRBV16 to TRBJ1-1, with no clear D. V lost 5 bases, J lost 11 bases, and 15 bases lay in between. Germline CDR1 KGHSY, CDR2 FQNENV. The CDR3 loop spans 12 amino acids. CDR3 sequence reads: CASSGPGPTAFF. In DNA, the CDR3 is TGTGCCAGCAGCGGACCAGGACCTACGGCTTTCTTT.

The CDR3, as DNA: TGCGCCAGCAGCTTGGCGGGGCAGTCGAACACTGAAGCTTTCTTT. Encoded protein: CASSLAGQSNTEAFF. The chain carries TRBV5-1 and TRBJ1-1, with D tentatively TRBD1 (5 bases). V lost 0 bases to trimming and J lost 1 base, with 10 bases between them. Germline CDR1 is SGHRS and CDR2 is YFSETQ. This CDR3 contains 15 residues.

This clonotype was found once. The chain has TRBV11-2 and TRBJ2-2; 8 nucleotides align to TRBD1. V gave up 5 bases and J gave up 3 bases; unmatched junction bases: 8. This CDR3 is built from 16 residues. Germline V lookup: CDR1 SGHAT, CDR2 FQNNGV. The CDR3, as DNA: TGTGCCAGCAGCATTGGACAGGGCCCCTACACCGGGGAGCTGTTTTTT. It specifies CASSIGQGPYTGELFF.

The chain joins TRBV5-1 to TRBJ1-1; 7 nucleotides agree with TRBD1. V lost 4 bases to trimming and J lost 0 bases; unmatched junction nucleotides: 3. The CDR3 runs to 14 residues. Germline CDR1 is SGHRS and CDR2 is YFSETQ. The CDR3 sequence: CASSGTVMNTEAFF. CDR3 DNA sequence: TGCGCCAGCAGCGGGACAGTCATGAACACTGAAGCTTTCTTT.

This chain connects TRBV20-1 to TRBJ1-1; 7 nucleotides match TRBD1. The CDR3 is made up of 16 amino acids. V lost 0 bases, J lost 0 bases, and 7 bases stayed unmatched. CDR1 is DFQATT, CDR2 SNEGSKA, per germline (reference sequence). The DNA of the CDR3 is TGCAGTGCTAGAGATTGGGGGACAGAACTGAACACTGAAGCTTTCTTT. This gives the protein CSARDWGTELNTEAFF.

This clonotype was recorded a few times. V usage is TRBV7-9 and J usage is TRBJ1-6, with D tentatively TRBD1 (6 bases). Germline loops: CDR1 SEHNR, CDR2 FQNEAQ (reference sequence). V was trimmed by 6 bases and J by 8 bases, leaving 14 bases between them. This CDR3 is built from 14 residues. The CDR3 reads CASRPEGGHSPLHF. DNA of the CDR3: TGTGCCAGCAGGCCGGAGGGGGGGCATTCACCCCTCCACTTT.